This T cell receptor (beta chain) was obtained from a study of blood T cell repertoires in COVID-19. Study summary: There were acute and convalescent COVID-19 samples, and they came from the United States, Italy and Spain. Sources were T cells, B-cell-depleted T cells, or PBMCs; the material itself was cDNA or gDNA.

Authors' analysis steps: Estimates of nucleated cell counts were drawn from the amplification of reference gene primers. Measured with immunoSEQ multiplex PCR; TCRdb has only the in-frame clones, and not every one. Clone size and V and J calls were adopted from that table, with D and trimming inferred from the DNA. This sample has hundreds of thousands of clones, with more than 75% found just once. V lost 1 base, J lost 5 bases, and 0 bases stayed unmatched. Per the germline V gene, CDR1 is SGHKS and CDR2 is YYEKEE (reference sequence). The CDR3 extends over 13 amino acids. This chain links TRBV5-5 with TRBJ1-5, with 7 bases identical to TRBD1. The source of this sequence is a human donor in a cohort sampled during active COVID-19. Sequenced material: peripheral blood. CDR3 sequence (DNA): TGTGCCAGCAGCTTGACAGGGGATCAGCCCCAGCATTTT. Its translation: CASSLTGDQPQHF.